These 26 T cell receptor beta chains came from one sample sequenced in a study of blood T cell repertoires in COVID-19. Clones were read by immunoSEQ multiplex PCR, and TCRdb kept only the in-frame ones, dropping some. This table holds some 290,000 clones, 90% to 95% found once. Input material: PBMCs or T cells enriched from blood (not recorded which). Receptor source: a woman in her 30s who had been exposed to COVID-19.

The CDR3 sequence: CASSMATLPGDRRAFF. Written as DNA, the CDR3 is TGTGCCAGTAGTATGGCGACCCTCCCTGGGGACAGGAGGGCTTTCTTT. V gene TRBV19 combines with J gene TRBJ1-1, with TRBD1 matching over 8 bases. CDR1 and CDR2 from the germline V gene are LNHDA and SQIVND (reference sequence). The CDR3 length is 16 residues. V shed 3 bases, J shed 11 bases, and the junction held 17 bases outside the gene matches.

The sample holds one count of this clone. V gene TRBV2 combines with J gene TRBJ2-3, with TRBD1 identical over 7 bases. Per the germline V gene, CDR1 is SNHLY and CDR2 is FYNNEI. Trimming took 4 bases from V and 5 from J; bases not matched to a gene: 3. The length of the CDR3 is 13 residues. For the CDR3, the DNA is TGTGCCAGCAGTGGACAGGGAAGAGATACGCAGTATTTT. It is translated as CASSGQGRDTQYF.

The chain couples TRBV2 to TRBJ2-1; no clear D gene. Trimming stripped 3 bases from V and 8 bases from J, with 2 bases between. The CDR3 consists of 10 residues. CDR1 is SNHLY and CDR2 is FYNNEI in the germline V gene. CDR3 DNA sequence: TGTGCCAGCAGTGACTATGAGCAGTTCTTC. Amino acids: CASSDYEQFF.

This clone was seen only once. This sample includes further DNA sequences coding for the same CDR3. The genes are TRBV19 and TRBJ1-4, with D unclear. Germline V gene sequence: CDR1 LNHDA, CDR2 SQIVND (reference sequence). The CDR3 totals 14 residues. The V and J ends lost 3 bases and 8 bases respectively, with 13 bases between them. The CDR3 is CASSILPRGEKLFF. Here the CDR3 DNA reads TGTGCCAGTAGTATTTTACCCCGAGGAGAAAAACTGTTTTTT.

J is TRBJ1-5 and V is TRBV19; D not resolved. Trimming removed 6 bases at V and 8 bases at J, with 14 bases between. The CDR3 sequence is 13 residues long. Looked up from germline, CDR1 is LNHDA and CDR2 is SQIVND (reference sequence). The CDR3, as DNA: TGTGCCAGTAGACGGACGTACGGGGAGCCCCAGCATTTT. Protein product: CASRRTYGEPQHF.

V usage is TRBV19 and J usage is TRBJ2-7; D perhaps matches TRBD2 (7 bases). This CDR3 region has 14 residues. The germline gives CDR1 LNHDA, CDR2 SQIVND (reference sequence). The V end lost 1 base, the J end lost 3 bases, and 10 bases lay between the germline ends. In DNA, the CDR3 is TGTGCCAGTAGTATAGGGGAGGGGGACTACGAGCAGTACTTC. It specifies CASSIGEGDYEQYF.

DNA of the CDR3: TGTGCCAGCAAACTGACAGGGCCCTACAATGAGCAGTTCTTC. Residues: CASKLTGPYNEQFF. V usage is TRBV6-5 and J usage is TRBJ2-1, with 7 bases matching TRBD1. The CDR3 has 14 residues. J was trimmed by 2 bases and V by 7 bases; bases with no gene match: 5. Per germline, CDR1 MNHEY and CDR2 SVGAGI.

The J gene is TRBJ2-3, the V gene TRBV10-3, with 9 bases matching TRBD1. In germline, CDR1 is ENHRY, CDR2 SYGVKD. The CDR3 totals 16 residues. J was trimmed by 2 bases and V by 6 bases; bases with no gene match: 9. The CDR3 loop is CAISKAGQGNTDTQYF. The CDR3 coding sequence is TGTGCCATCAGCAAAGCGGGACAGGGTAACACAGATACGCAGTATTTT.

The genes are TRBV12-3 or TRBV12-4 and TRBJ1-6; no firm D call. The V gene lost 0 bases and the J gene lost 8 bases, with 5 bases spanning the gap. CDR3 size: 13 residues. Written as DNA, the CDR3 is TGTGCCAGCAGTTTAGCGCTAGATTCACCCCTCCACTTT. Its translation: CASSLALDSPLHF.

V is TRBV5-1 and J is TRBJ1-1; possible D gene TRBD1, 6 bases. The V and J ends lost 0 bases and 5 bases respectively, with 8 bases between them. This CDR3 is built from 13 residues. CDR1 SGHRS and CDR2 YFSETQ come from the germline V gene. The CDR3 DNA sequence: TGCGCCAGCAGCTTGGGACAGGAAACTGAAGCTTTCTTT. Amino acids: CASSLGQETEAFF.

The chain recombines TRBV7-6 with TRBJ2-1, with 12 bases that match TRBD2. The CDR3 is 15 residues long. The germline V gene encodes CDR1 SGHVS and CDR2 FNYEAQ. J gave up 7 bases and V 4 bases, and 5 bases lay outside the gene matches. CDR3 loop: CASSSTSGGHNEQFF. CDR3 bases: TGTGCCAGCAGCTCTACTAGCGGGGGGCATAATGAGCAGTTCTTC.

The chain has TRBV6-5 and TRBJ2-3; 9 bases map to TRBD1. The germline V gene encodes CDR1 MNHEY and CDR2 SVGAGI. With 4 bases clipped from V and 7 bases from J, the junction kept 3 bases outside the gene matches. The CDR3 has 13 residues. CDR3 nucleotides: TGTGCCAGCAGTTCGGGACAGGGATATACGCAGTATTTT. It translates to CASSSGQGYTQYF.

This clone was detected a few times. V gene TRBV3-1 (or the pseudogene TRBV3-2) combines with J gene TRBJ2-1; 10 bases agree with TRBD2. The CDR3 totals 15 residues. V lost 1 base to trimming and J lost 7 bases; unmatched junction nucleotides: 4. The germline gives CDR1 LGHDT, CDR2 YNNKEL (reference sequence). CDR3: CASSQGGLARNEQFF. The CDR3 bases are TGTGCCAGCAGCCAAGGGGGACTAGCGAGGAATGAGCAGTTCTTC.

The rearrangement joins TRBV10-2 to TRBJ2-3; 13 bases line up with TRBD2. The CDR3 is 15 amino acids. Per the germline V gene, CDR1 is WSHSY and CDR2 is SAAADI. The V segment lost 5 bases and the J segment 4 bases; nucleotides outside the gene matches: 3. The CDR3 is CASSTSGGAADTQYF. The CDR3 region has the DNA TGCGCCAGCAGTACTAGCGGGGGGGCCGCAGATACGCAGTATTTT.

This clone has only one observation. The chain has TRBV4-2 and TRBJ2-7; possible D gene TRBD2, 5 bases. The CDR3 covers 14 residues. V was trimmed by 1 base and J by 6 bases, leaving 13 bases between them. Germline CDR1 reads LGHNA; CDR2 reads YNFKEQ. This chain's CDR3 is CASSQVSEGSEQYF. In DNA, the CDR3 is TGTGCCAGCAGCCAAGTGTCTGAGGGAAGCGAGCAGTACTTC.

V gene TRBV19 combines with J gene TRBJ1-3; D remains unclear. CDR3 length: 12 amino acids. Germline V gives CDR1 LNHDA, CDR2 SQIVND (reference sequence). V was clipped by 5 bases and J by 4 bases, with 6 bases between them. CDR3 in DNA: TGTGCCAGTAGTTCACAGGGAAACACCATATATTTT. Its protein product is CASSSQGNTIYF. Full variable domain (rest looked up from reference TRBV19 and TRBJ1-3): DGGITQSPKYLFRKEGQNVTLSCEQNLNHDAMYWYRQDPGQGLRLIYYSQIVNDFQKGDIAEGYSVSREKKESFPLTVTSAQKNPTAFYLCASSSQGNTIYFGEGSWLTVV.

This chain joins TRBV7-9 and TRBJ2-1, with a weak D call TRBD1 (6 bases). Trimming stripped 5 bases from V and 8 bases from J, with 22 bases between. Germline-derived CDR1 and CDR2 are SEHNR and FQNEAQ (reference sequence). This CDR3 has 16 amino acids. This chain's CDR3 is CASSTGQWRSADEQFF. The CDR3 coding sequence is TGTGCCAGCAGCACCGGACAGTGGAGATCCGCCGATGAGCAGTTCTTC.

In its sample, this clone was seen a few times. V gene TRBV30 combines with J gene TRBJ1-6, with TRBD1 matching 8 bases. This CDR3 contains 14 residues. Germline CDR1 GTSNPN, CDR2 SVGIG (reference sequence). J was trimmed by 6 bases and V by 4 bases; bases with no gene match: 5. The CDR3 region is CAWTRQGFNSPLHF. The DNA for the CDR3 is TGTGCCTGGACGCGACAGGGGTTTAATTCACCCCTCCACTTT.

The chain employs TRBV28 and TRBJ2-1; tentatively, D is TRBD2 (5 bases). This CDR3 contains 15 residues. Per the germline V gene, CDR1 is MDHEN and CDR2 is SYDVKM. Trimming took off 7 bases at V and 6 bases at J, with 19 bases between the two ends. The CDR3 DNA sequence: TGTGCCAGCAATCCCCTCCGGACTCGACCCAATGAGCAGTTCTTC. Its protein product is CASNPLRTRPNEQFF.

This chain uses TRBV12-3 or TRBV12-4 with TRBJ2-5; TRBD1 is a possible D gene (5 bases). The length of the CDR3 is 13 residues. The ends were cut back, 7 bases at V and 2 bases at J, with 11 bases in the middle. CDR3 bases: TGTGCCAGCACCAAAAGGGGACAAGAGACCCAGTACTTC. Translated: CASTKRGQETQYF.

The rearrangement uses TRBV19 and TRBJ1-1, with 9 bases identical to TRBD1. Germline V gene lookup returns CDR1 LNHDA and CDR2 SQIVND (reference sequence). With 3 bases clipped from V and 11 bases from J, the junction kept 4 bases outside the gene matches. The CDR3 has 12 residues. CDR3 sequence reads: CASSIDRGTAFF. In DNA, the CDR3 is TGTGCCAGTAGTATCGACAGGGGGACGGCTTTCTTT.

This rearrangement joins TRBV7-9 to TRBJ2-7; D is ambiguous. The CDR3 has 15 amino acids. Per germline, CDR1 SEHNR and CDR2 FQNEAQ (reference sequence). The germline V and J ends were trimmed by 7 bases and 7 bases, with 23 bases remaining between them. This CDR3 is CASTTAVPSYGEQYF. The CDR3 nucleotides read TGTGCCAGCACCACCGCGGTGCCTTCCTACGGGGAGCAGTACTTC.

The chain uses TRBV5-4 and TRBJ1-2; D possibly corresponds to TRBD1 (5 bases). The CDR3 extends over 16 amino acids. The germline V gene has CDR1 SGHNT and CDR2 YYREEE (reference sequence). The V and J ends lost 3 bases and 2 bases respectively, with 17 bases between them. The CDR3 sequence: CASSWGQTLTNYGYTF. The CDR3 DNA reads TGTGCCAGCAGCTGGGGCCAAACCCTCACGAACTATGGCTACACCTTC.

The V and J genes are TRBV2 and TRBJ1-2; D call uncertain. The CDR3 length is 12 residues. Germline lookup yields CDR1 SNHLY and CDR2 FYNNEI. V lost 2 bases, J lost 5 bases, and 6 bases lay in between. The CDR3: CASSEPRYGYTF. Written as DNA, the CDR3 is TGTGCCAGCAGTGAACCGAGGTATGGCTACACCTTC.

The chain combines TRBV3-1 (or the pseudogene TRBV3-2) with TRBJ1-1; possible D gene TRBD1, 6 bases. Trimming left V 1 base short and J 5 bases short, with 14 bases between. This CDR3 has 15 residues. Germline values: CDR1 LGHDT, CDR2 YNNKEL (reference sequence). The CDR3 loop reads CASSQVPGGGTEAFF. The CDR3 region has the DNA TGTGCCAGCAGCCAAGTTCCGGGGGGCGGGACTGAAGCTTTCTTT.

To note about this clone: This sample also contains other DNA sequences that code for the same CDR3. The chain couples TRBV24-1 to TRBJ1-2; D gene ambiguous. The CDR3 length is 12 residues. Between the trimmed V and J ends, which lost 3 bases and 5 bases, there was a span of 6 bases. CDR1 is KGHDR, CDR2 SFDVKD, per germline. As DNA, the CDR3 is TGTGCCACCAGTGATGCGGCTTATGGCTACACCTTC. This sequence encodes CATSDAAYGYTF.